These 27 T cell receptor beta chains came from one sample sequenced in a study of blood T cell repertoires in COVID-19. Profiling relied on immunoSEQ multiplex PCR, and the TCRdb table lists in-frame clones only, not all of them. The data contain 110,000 to 150,000 clones, around 80% of them singletons. The sequencing sample was made of peripheral blood. All receptors derive from a man in his fifties or sixties with acute or convalescent COVID-19.

This clone was counted between two and nine times. The genes are TRBV6-5 and TRBJ1-4; D not resolved. CDR1 is MNHEY, CDR2 SVGAGI, per germline. Trimming left V 5 bases short and J 7 bases short, with 14 bases between. The CDR3 is 14 amino acids. The CDR3 DNA sequence: TGTGCCAGCAGTCGGGGAGACCGGGGTGAAAAACTGTTTTTT. This translates into CASSRGDRGEKLFF.

The V call is TRBV5-1, the J call TRBJ2-3; 9 bases map to TRBD2. Germline values: CDR1 SGHRS, CDR2 YFSETQ. The CDR3 totals 18 residues. The V segment lost 2 bases and the J segment 1 base; nucleotides outside the gene matches: 11. The CDR3 loop reads CASSFVAGGPGGTDTQYF. CDR3 DNA: TGCGCCAGCAGCTTTGTGGCGGGAGGGCCAGGTGGCACAGATACGCAGTATTTT.

This clone was seen more than once but under ten times. The chain is built from TRBV4-2 and TRBJ2-7, with 7 bases lining up with TRBD2. CDR1 and CDR2 (germline): LGHNA, YNFKEQ. The CDR3 sequence is 16 residues long. V lost 1 base, J lost 0 bases, and 6 bases stayed unmatched. Written as DNA, the CDR3 is TGTGCCAGCAGCCAAGTTTCAGCGGGGAACTCCTACGAGCAGTACTTC. It specifies CASSQVSAGNSYEQYF.

This clone was seen just once. The chain couples TRBV20-1 to TRBJ2-3; weak D call: TRBD2 (5 bases). The V end lost 3 bases, the J end lost 0 bases, and 13 bases lay between the germline ends. Germline V lookup: CDR1 DFQATT, CDR2 SNEGSKA (reference sequence). CDR3 length: 15 residues. CDR3 protein: CSASEAASSTDTQYF. The CDR3 bases are TGCAGTGCTAGTGAAGCGGCTTCTAGCACAGATACGCAGTATTTT.

This chain uses TRBV28 with TRBJ2-4; TRBD1 agrees at 8 bases. V shed 4 bases, J shed 7 bases, and the junction held 9 bases outside the gene matches. The germline CDR1 and CDR2 sequences are MDHEN and SYDVKM. This CDR3 spans 15 amino acids. CDR3 in DNA: TGTGCCAGCAGTTCGGGACAGGTACTTGACAACATTCAGTACTTC. It codes for CASSSGQVLDNIQYF. Variable domain in full (rest from reference TRBV28 and TRBJ2-4): DVKVTQSSRYLVKRTGEKVFLECVQDMDHENMFWYRQDPGLGLRLIYFSYDVKMKEKGDIPEGYSVSREKKERFSLILESASTNQTSMYLCASSSGQVLDNIQYFGAGTRLSVL.

The V call is TRBV9, the J call TRBJ2-1; TRBD2 agrees at 9 bases. CDR3 size: 16 residues. Germline-derived CDR1 and CDR2 are SGDLS and YYNGEE. Losses at the gene ends were 0 bases for V and 6 bases for J; bases not matched to a gene: 7. The CDR3 region has the DNA TGTGCCAGCAGCGTAGTAGGGACTAGCTACGGCAATGAGCAGTTCTTC. This gives the protein CASSVVGTSYGNEQFF.

This sequence joins TRBV12-3 or TRBV12-4 and TRBJ1-5; TRBD1 agrees at 7 bases. J lost 5 bases, V lost 5 bases, and 3 bases had no gene match. The CDR3 has 13 residues. For the CDR3, the DNA is TGTGCCAGCAGTGATACAGGGGATCAGCCCCAGCATTTT. It is translated as CASSDTGDQPQHF.

J is TRBJ2-2 and V is TRBV7-2; 7 bases map to TRBD2. This CDR3 is built from 14 residues. The V gene end was trimmed by 5 bases and the J gene end by 6 bases; junction bases not matched to a gene: 6. The V gene's germline CDR1 is SGHTA and CDR2 FQGNSA. CDR3 sequence (DNA): TGTGCCAGCAGCCGCGGACTAGTTGCCGGGGAGCTGTTTTTT. It translates to CASSRGLVAGELFF.

The J gene is TRBJ2-3, the V gene TRBV5-4; possibly TRBD2 for D (5 bases). Per the germline V gene, CDR1 is SGHNT and CDR2 is YYREEE (reference sequence). The V and J ends lost 4 bases and 6 bases respectively, with 15 bases between them. This CDR3 has 14 residues. The CDR3 DNA reads TGTGCCAGCAGCCCGGGGAAGGTTGTGGATACGCAGTATTTT. This translates into CASSPGKVVDTQYF.

The chain uses TRBV19 and TRBJ2-3; TRBD1 agrees at 9 bases. The germline V gene encodes CDR1 LNHDA and CDR2 SQIVND (reference sequence). Trimming cost V 7 bases and J 4 bases; bases outside gene matches: 12. CDR3 length: 16 residues. CDR3 amino acids: CASNPPLGQGPDTQYF. The CDR3, as DNA: TGTGCCAGTAATCCCCCCCTCGGACAGGGGCCAGATACGCAGTATTTT.

V gene TRBV10-3 combines with J gene TRBJ1-1, with 10 bases that match TRBD1. This CDR3 spans 14 amino acids. Germline CDR1 ENHRY, CDR2 SYGVKD. V trimming: 0 bases; J trimming: 10 bases; junction bases outside the gene matches: 5. The DNA for the CDR3 is TGTGCCATCAGTGAGTCTCGGACAGGGGGGACAGCTTTCTTT. This translates into CAISESRTGGTAFF.

The chain employs TRBV28 and TRBJ2-1; perhaps TRBD1 as D (6 bases). The CDR3 spans 12 residues. Germline V gene sequence: CDR1 MDHEN, CDR2 SYDVKM. V was pared by 6 bases and J by 10 bases, with 13 bases between. The CDR3 reads CASRQGLGEQFF. The CDR3 region has the DNA TGTGCCAGCAGACAGGGTCTGGGAGAGCAGTTCTTC.

About this clone: One end of the junction fails to match germline, which may point to a read error. The V call is TRBV7-9, the J call TRBJ1-2; the D gene is possibly TRBD1 (5 bases). The germline V gene encodes CDR1 SEHNR and CDR2 FQNEAQ (reference sequence). The CDR3 spans 10 residues. Here the CDR3 reads CASSRQIVAF. Written as DNA, the CDR3 is TGTGCCAGCAGCCGACAGATTGTGGCCTTC. Supplemented by reference TRBV7-9 and TRBJ1-2, the full variable domain reads DTGVSQNPRHKITKRGQNVTFRCDPISEHNRLYWYRQTLGQGPEFLTYFQNEAQLEKSRLLSDRFSAERPKGSFSTLEIQRTEQGDSAMYLCASSRQIVAFGSGTRLTVV.

The rearrangement uses TRBV28 and TRBJ2-7; TRBD1 agrees at 8 bases. V shed 5 bases and J 2 bases; nucleotides not matched to a gene: 8. Germline CDR1 MDHEN, CDR2 SYDVKM. This CDR3 is 15 amino acids long. CDR3 loop: CASSQPGQAPYEQYF. The DNA of the CDR3 is TGTGCCAGCAGTCAACCGGGACAGGCACCCTACGAGCAGTACTTC.

The chain uses TRBV5-4 and TRBJ2-7; 7 bases align to TRBD1. Unmatched junction bases numbered 7, after V lost 2 bases and J lost 8 bases. Germline-derived CDR1 and CDR2 are SGHNT and YYREEE (reference sequence). CDR3 length: 13 amino acids. In DNA form, the CDR3 reads TGTGCCAGCAGCTTAGAGCGACAGGGCAAGCAGTACTTC. The encoded protein is CASSLERQGKQYF. Drawing the rest from reference TRBV5-4 and TRBJ2-7, the complete variable domain is ETGVTQSPTHLIKTRGQQVTLRCSSQSGHNTVSWYQQALGQGPQFIFQYYREEENGRGNFPPRFSGLQFPNYSSELNVNALELDDSALYLCASSLERQGKQYFGPGTRLTVT.

In this sample, this clone turned up a few times. J is TRBJ1-2 and V is TRBV7-2; 9 bases line up with TRBD1. The V and J ends lost 3 bases and 3 bases, in that order; junction bases with no gene match: 5. The CDR3 consists of 15 residues. Looked up from germline, CDR1 is SGHTA and CDR2 is FQGNSA. The CDR3 DNA sequence: TGTGCCAGCAGCTTGTATCGGACAGGGGACTATGGCTACACCTTC. This codes for CASSLYRTGDYGYTF.

The chain carries TRBV4-1 and TRBJ2-3; TRBD2 aligns across 10 bases. The J segment lost 6 bases and the V segment lost 1 base, leaving 7 bases of the junction unmatched. This CDR3 region has 16 residues. Per the germline V gene, CDR1 is MGHRA and CDR2 is YSYEKL. This CDR3 reads CASSQVIAGGGDTQYF. CDR3 coding DNA: TGCGCCAGCAGCCAAGTCATAGCGGGAGGTGGGGATACGCAGTATTTT.

The chain employs TRBV15 and TRBJ1-3, with a weak D call TRBD1 (6 bases). The V end lost 1 base, the J end lost 4 bases, and 8 bases lay between the germline ends. The CDR3 has 14 residues. The germline V gene encodes CDR1 LNHNV and CDR2 YYDKDF (reference sequence). In nucleotides, the CDR3 is TGTGCCACCAGCAGAGGGGGGCTAGGAAACACCATATATTTT. Residues: CATSRGGLGNTIYF.

The chain is built from TRBV7-6 and TRBJ2-1; 11 bases agree with TRBD2. The V gene end was trimmed by 5 bases and the J gene end by 0 bases; junction bases not matched to a gene: 6. This CDR3 contains 17 residues. Germline CDR1 and CDR2: SGHVS and FNYEAQ. The CDR3 is CASSLGTSGLSYNEQFF. The CDR3 DNA is TGTGCCAGCAGCCTCGGGACTAGCGGCCTCTCCTACAATGAGCAGTTCTTC.

V gene TRBV6-5 combines with J gene TRBJ2-1; D uncertain. Per germline, CDR1 MNHEY and CDR2 SVGAGI. V was cut by 0 bases and J by 10 bases, with 10 bases left in between. The CDR3 runs 13 residues. Here the CDR3 reads CASSYSRLGEQFF. As DNA, the CDR3 is TGTGCCAGCAGTTACTCCCGATTGGGCGAGCAGTTCTTC.

The rearrangement links TRBV5-8 to TRBJ2-1, with D perhaps matching TRBD2 (6 bases). The length of the CDR3 is 13 residues. The V and J ends lost 0 bases and 10 bases respectively, with 11 bases between them. Germline V gene sequence: CDR1 SGHTS, CDR2 YDEGEE. The CDR3 DNA is TGTGCCAGCAGCTTGGGACTAGTGAGCGAGCAGTTCTTC. Amino acid sequence: CASSLGLVSEQFF.

J is TRBJ1-1 and V is TRBV7-9, with 7 bases aligning to TRBD1. The germline CDR1 and CDR2 sequences are SEHNR and FQNEAQ (reference sequence). With V trimmed by 7 bases and J by 4 bases, 9 bases remained unmatched. The CDR3 runs to 14 residues. The CDR3, as DNA: TGTGCCAGCACCAACGTGGACAGGCCCACTGAAGCTTTCTTT. Its translation: CASTNVDRPTEAFF.

This rearrangement joins TRBV5-8 to TRBJ2-5; TRBD2 matches 9 bases. Per the germline V gene, CDR1 is SGHTS and CDR2 is YDEGEE. The V gene end was trimmed by 4 bases and the J gene end by 5 bases; junction bases not matched to a gene: 6. The CDR3 covers 14 residues. In DNA, the CDR3 is TGTGCCAGCAGCCGTAGCGGGAGCGCTGAGACCCAGTACTTC. This gives the protein CASSRSGSAETQYF. Complete variable domain (other parts from reference TRBV5-8 and TRBJ2-5): EAGVTQSPTHLIKTRGQQATLRCSPISGHTSVYWYQQALGLGLQFLLWYDEGEERNRGNFPPRFSGRQFPNYSSELNVNALELEDSALYLCASSRSGSAETQYFGPGTRLLVL.

The chain is built from TRBV4-1 and TRBJ2-7; 11 bases agree with TRBD2. With 0 bases clipped from V and 12 bases from J, the junction kept 7 bases outside the gene matches. Germline CDR1 reads MGHRA; CDR2 reads YSYEKL. This CDR3 has 14 residues. As DNA, the CDR3 is TGCGCCAGCAGCCAAGATGGTAGCGGGAGGGCCCTGTACTTC. Protein: CASSQDGSGRALYF.

The genes are TRBV5-4 and TRBJ2-5; D perhaps matches TRBD2 (5 bases). Per the germline V gene, CDR1 is SGHNT and CDR2 is YYREEE (reference sequence). V shed 1 base and J shed 2 bases, with 9 bases lying between them. This CDR3 is 14 amino acids long. CDR3 loop: CASSLRGFQETQYF. The CDR3, as DNA: TGTGCCAGCAGCTTGCGAGGGTTTCAAGAGACCCAGTACTTC.

The chain links TRBV6-2 or TRBV6-3 to TRBJ2-3, with a weak D call TRBD1 (6 bases). CDR3 size: 15 residues. Germline V gene sequence: CDR1 MNHEY, CDR2 SVGEGT. V was cut by 5 bases and J by 1 base, with 13 bases left in between. In DNA, the CDR3 is TGTGCCAGCAGTCTCGGGACACTCCGCACAGATACGCAGTATTTT. Protein product: CASSLGTLRTDTQYF.

This clone occurred once. V usage is TRBV29-1 and J usage is TRBJ1-2; a weak D match, TRBD1 (6 bases). Per the germline V gene, CDR1 is SQVTM and CDR2 is ANQGSEA. V dropped 1 base and J dropped 7 bases, with 10 bases sitting between them. This CDR3 region has 12 residues. For the CDR3, the DNA is TGCAGCGTTGAAGTATCAGGGGTTGGCTACACCTTC. Its translation: CSVEVSGVGYTF.